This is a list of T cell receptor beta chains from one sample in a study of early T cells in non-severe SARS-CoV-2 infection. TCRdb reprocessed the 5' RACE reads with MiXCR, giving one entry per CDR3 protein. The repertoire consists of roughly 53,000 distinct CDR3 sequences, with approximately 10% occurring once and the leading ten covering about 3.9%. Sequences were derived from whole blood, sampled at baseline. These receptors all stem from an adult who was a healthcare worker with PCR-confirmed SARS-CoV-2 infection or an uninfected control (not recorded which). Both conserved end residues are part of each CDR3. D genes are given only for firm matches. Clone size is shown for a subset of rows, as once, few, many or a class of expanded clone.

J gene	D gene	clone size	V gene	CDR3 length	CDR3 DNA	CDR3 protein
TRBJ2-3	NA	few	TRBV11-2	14	TGTGCCAGCAGCTTAGATCAGGAGACAGATACGCAGTATTTT	CASSLDQETDTQYF
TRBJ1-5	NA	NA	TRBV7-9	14	TGTGCCAGCAGCCCGGAAATGGGGAATCAGCCCCAGCATTTT	CASSPEMGNQPQHF
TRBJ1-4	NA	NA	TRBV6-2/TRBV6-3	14	TGTGCCAGCAGATCACCGTCAACTAATGAAAAACTGTTTTTT	CASRSPSTNEKLFF
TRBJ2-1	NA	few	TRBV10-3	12	TGTGCCATCAAGGGGTCCAACAATGAGCAGTTCTTC	CAIKGSNNEQFF
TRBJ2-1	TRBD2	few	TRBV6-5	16	TGTGCCAGCAGTTACTACGGGGAGGGCCGGGAGAATGAGCAGTTCTTC	CASSYYGEGRENEQFF
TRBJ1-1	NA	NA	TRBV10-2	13	TGCGCCAGCTTAGGCCCTGGGGCAGTTGAAGCTTTCTTT	CASLGPGAVEAFF
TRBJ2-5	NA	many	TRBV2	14	TGTGCCAGCAGTGAACCGCTAGCCACAGAGACCCAGTACTTC	CASSEPLATETQYF
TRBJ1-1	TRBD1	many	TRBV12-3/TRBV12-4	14	TGTGCCAGCAGGCCGACAGGGTTGAACACTGAAGCTTTCTTT	CASRPTGLNTEAFF
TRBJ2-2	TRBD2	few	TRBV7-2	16	TGTGCCAGCAGCTTAGACTCTAGCGGGAACACCGGGGAGCTGTTTTTT	CASSLDSSGNTGELFF
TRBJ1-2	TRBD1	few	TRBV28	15	TGTGCCAGCAGCATTCTTGGACAGGGGGCAGGTGGCTACACCTTC	CASSILGQGAGGYTF
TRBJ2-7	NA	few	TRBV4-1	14	TGCGCCAGCAGCCACTATGACACAGCCTACGAGCAGTACTTC	CASSHYDTAYEQYF
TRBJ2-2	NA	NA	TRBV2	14	TGTGCCAGCAGTGTAATGGGGAACACCGGGGAGCTGTTTTTT	CASSVMGNTGELFF
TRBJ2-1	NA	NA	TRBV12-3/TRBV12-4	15	TGTGCCAGCAGCCTCGGGCAGGGGCGGTTGTATGAGCAGTTCTTC	CASSLGQGRLYEQFF
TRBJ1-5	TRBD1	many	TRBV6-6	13	TGTGCCGGTCGGGACAGGGGCAATCAGCCCCAGCATTTT	CAGRDRGNQPQHF
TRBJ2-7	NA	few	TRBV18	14	TGTGCCAGCTCACCAAACAGCGTTTCCTACGAGCAGTACTTC	CASSPNSVSYEQYF
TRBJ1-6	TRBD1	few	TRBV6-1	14	TGTGCCAGCAGTAGGGACAGGGGAAATTCACCCCTCCACTTT	CASSRDRGNSPLHF
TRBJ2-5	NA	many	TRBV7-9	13	TGTGCCAGCAGCCCCTCGGGACAAGAGACCCAGTACTTC	CASSPSGQETQYF
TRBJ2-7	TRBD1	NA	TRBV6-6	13	TGTGCCAGCTTCCCGGGACAGGGCTACGAGCAGTACTTC	CASFPGQGYEQYF
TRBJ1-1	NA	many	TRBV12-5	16	TGTGCTAGTCAGCCCGGGACACACTCTACGAACACTGAAGCTTTCTTT	CASQPGTHSTNTEAFF
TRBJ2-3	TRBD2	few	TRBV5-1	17	TGCGCCAGCAGCTTGGCGCCTAGCGGGACCAGCACAGATACGCAGTATTTT	CASSLAPSGTSTDTQYF
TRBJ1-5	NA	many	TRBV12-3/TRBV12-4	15	TGTGCCAGCAGGGATGGTCAGGGGAGCGGGCAGCCCCAGCATTTT	CASRDGQGSGQPQHF
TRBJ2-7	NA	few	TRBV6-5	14	TGTGCCAGCAGATCCGGACGGCTAATTAACGAGCAGTACTTC	CASRSGRLINEQYF
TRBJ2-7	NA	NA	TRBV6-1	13	TGTGCCAGCAGCGACCGGGGACCCTACGAGCAGTACTTC	CASSDRGPYEQYF
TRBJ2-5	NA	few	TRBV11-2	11	TGTGCCAGCAGCGGGGTTGAGACCCAGTACTTC	CASSGVETQYF
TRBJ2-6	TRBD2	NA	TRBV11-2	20	TGTGCCAGCAGCTTCCCAATCCCTCGGGGGGAGAACTCTGGGGCCAACGTCCTGACTTTC	CASSFPIPRGENSGANVLTF
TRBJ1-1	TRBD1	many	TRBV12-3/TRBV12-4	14	TGTGCCAGCAGCCGTACAGGGGTGAGCACTGAAGCTTTCTTT	CASSRTGVSTEAFF
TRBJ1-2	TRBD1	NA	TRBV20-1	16	TGCAGTGCTAGAGCCTACCCCGGACAGGGGTTCGGTGGCTACACCTTC	CSARAYPGQGFGGYTF
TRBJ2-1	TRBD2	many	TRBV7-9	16	TGTGCCAGCAGTTCAGTCACTAGCGGGAGGATAAATGAGCAGTTCTTC	CASSSVTSGRINEQFF
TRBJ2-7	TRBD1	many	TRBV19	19	TGTGCCAGTAGTTCCCTAGTGGGACAGGGCCCCACCGGAGACTACGAGCAGTACTTC	CASSSLVGQGPTGDYEQYF
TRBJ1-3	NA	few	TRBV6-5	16	TGTGCCAGCAGCCGGTTCCAATCAGGGACTGGAAACACCATATATTTT	CASSRFQSGTGNTIYF
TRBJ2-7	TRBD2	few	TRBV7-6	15	TGTGCCAGCAGCTTAGAGGGTAGCGGGACCTACGAGCAGTACTTC	CASSLEGSGTYEQYF
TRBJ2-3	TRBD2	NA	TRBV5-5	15	TGTGCCAGCAGCCGAGGGACTAGCGGGAGTTTTACGCAGTATTTT	CASSRGTSGSFTQYF
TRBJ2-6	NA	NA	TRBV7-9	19	TGTGCCAGCAGCTTAGCGCCTGGAGGGTCCGGCCACGGGGCCAACGTCCTGACTTTC	CASSLAPGGSGHGANVLTF
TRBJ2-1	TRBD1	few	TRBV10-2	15	TGCGCCAGCAGTGTCTGGGGGACAGGGAACAATGAGCAGTTCTTC	CASSVWGTGNNEQFF
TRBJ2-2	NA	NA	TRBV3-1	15	TGTGCCAGCAGCCAAAGGCTCTCGAACACCGGGGAGCTGTTTTTT	CASSQRLSNTGELFF
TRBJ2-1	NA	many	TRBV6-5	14	TGTGCCAGCAGTAGAGGTAGTCCACGGGATGAGCAGTTCTTC	CASSRGSPRDEQFF
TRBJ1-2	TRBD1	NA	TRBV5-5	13	TGTGCCAGCCCAGGGGGCGCCTCAAATGGCTACACCTTC	CASPGGASNGYTF
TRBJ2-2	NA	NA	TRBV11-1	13	TGTGCCAGCAGCTTAAGGAGGTCCGGGGAGCTGTTTTTT	CASSLRRSGELFF
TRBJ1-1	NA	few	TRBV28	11	TGTGCGATCTCCACGAGAGCTGAAGCTTTCTTT	CAISTRAEAFF
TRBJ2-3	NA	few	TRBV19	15	TGTGCCAGTAGCGAGGAGTCCGAGGGTCCAGATACGCAGTATTTT	CASSEESEGPDTQYF
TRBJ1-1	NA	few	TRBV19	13	TGTGCCAGTAATTGGGGGAGGGATACTGAAGCTTTCTTT	CASNWGRDTEAFF
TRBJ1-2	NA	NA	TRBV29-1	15	TGCAGCGTTGAAGACTCTAGTAGGGGGTCCTATGGCTACACCTTC	CSVEDSSRGSYGYTF
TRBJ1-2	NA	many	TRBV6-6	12	TGTGCCAGCAGTTACTCGTCGGGCGGCTACACCTTC	CASSYSSGGYTF
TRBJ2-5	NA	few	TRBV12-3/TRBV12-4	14	TGTGCCAGCAGTTTAACGGACAGAGAAGAGACCCAGTACTTC	CASSLTDREETQYF
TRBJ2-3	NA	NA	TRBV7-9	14	TGTGCCAGCAGCTCCTTACCTAGCACAGATACGCAGTATTTT	CASSSLPSTDTQYF
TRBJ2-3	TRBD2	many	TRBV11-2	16	TGTGCCAGCAGCGCCGGACTAGCGGGAGCCACAGATACGCAGTATTTT	CASSAGLAGATDTQYF
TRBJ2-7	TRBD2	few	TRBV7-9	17	TGTGCCAGCAGCACTAGCCGCGAGTATAGCGGGGCTTACGAGCAGTACTTC	CASSTSREYSGAYEQYF
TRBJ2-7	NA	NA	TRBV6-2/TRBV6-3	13	TGTGCCAGCACCACCCTCCCCCTTCCCGAGCAGTACTTC	CASTTLPLPEQYF
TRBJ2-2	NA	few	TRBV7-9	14	TGTGCCAGCAGGGGGGGATCCCACACCGGGGAGCTGTTTTTT	CASRGGSHTGELFF
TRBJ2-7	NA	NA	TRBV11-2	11	TGTGCCAGCAACCCAGGCTACGAGCAGTACTTC	CASNPGYEQYF
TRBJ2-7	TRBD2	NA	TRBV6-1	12	TGTGCCAGCCTGACTAGCGGATACGAGCAGTACTTC	CASLTSGYEQYF
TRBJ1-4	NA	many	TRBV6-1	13	TGTGCCAGCACCCCCTCTCCTAATGAAAAACTGTTTTTT	CASTPSPNEKLFF
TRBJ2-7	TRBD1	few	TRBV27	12	TGTGCCACCCGAGACAGGGCATACGAGCAGTACTTC	CATRDRAYEQYF
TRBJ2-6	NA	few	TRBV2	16	TGTGCCCGATCGGGGACAAAGAACTCTGGGGCCAACGTCCTGACTTTC	CARSGTKNSGANVLTF
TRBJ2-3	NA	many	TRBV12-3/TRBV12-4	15	TGTGCCAGCAGTTCCTCAGGACTGCGCACAGATACGCAGTATTTT	CASSSSGLRTDTQYF
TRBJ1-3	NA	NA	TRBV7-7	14	TGTGCTAGCAGCGCCTCGGGTGCTGGAAACACCATATATTTT	CASSASGAGNTIYF
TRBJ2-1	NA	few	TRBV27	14	TGTGCCAGCATTTCCCGGACAGCCCCAAGTGAGCAGTTCTTC	CASISRTAPSEQFF
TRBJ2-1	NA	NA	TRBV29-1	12	TGCAGCGTTTTTGAGTGGCCCAATGAGCAGTTCTTC	CSVFEWPNEQFF